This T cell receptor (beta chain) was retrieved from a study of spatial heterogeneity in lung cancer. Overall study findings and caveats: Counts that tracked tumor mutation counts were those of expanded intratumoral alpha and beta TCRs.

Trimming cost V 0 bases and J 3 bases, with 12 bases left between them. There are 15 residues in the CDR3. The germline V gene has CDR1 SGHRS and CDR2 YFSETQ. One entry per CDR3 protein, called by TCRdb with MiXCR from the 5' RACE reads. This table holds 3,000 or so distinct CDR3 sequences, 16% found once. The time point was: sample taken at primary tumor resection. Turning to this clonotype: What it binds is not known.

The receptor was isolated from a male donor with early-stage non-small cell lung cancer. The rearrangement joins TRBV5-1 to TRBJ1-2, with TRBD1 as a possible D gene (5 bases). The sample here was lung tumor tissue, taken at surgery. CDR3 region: CASSLAQGRDYGYTF. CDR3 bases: TGCGCCAGCAGCTTGGCCCAGGGACGAGACTATGGCTACACCTTC.